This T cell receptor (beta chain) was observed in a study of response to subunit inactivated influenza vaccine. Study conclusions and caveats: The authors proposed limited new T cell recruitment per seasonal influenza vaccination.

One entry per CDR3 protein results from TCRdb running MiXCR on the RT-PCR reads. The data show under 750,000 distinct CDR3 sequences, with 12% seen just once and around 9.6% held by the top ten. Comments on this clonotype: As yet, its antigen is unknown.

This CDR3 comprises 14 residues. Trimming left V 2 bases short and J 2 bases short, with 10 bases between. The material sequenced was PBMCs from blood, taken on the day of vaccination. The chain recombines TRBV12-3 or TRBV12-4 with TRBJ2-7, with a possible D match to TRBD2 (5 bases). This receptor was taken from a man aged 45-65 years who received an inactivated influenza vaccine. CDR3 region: CASSLSRRTYEQYF. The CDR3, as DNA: TGTGCCAGCAGTTTATCGCGGAGGACCTACGAGCAGTACTTC.